This T cell receptor (beta chain) was profiled in a study of T-cell reconstitution after alpha-beta-depleted transplantation in children. Using unique molecular identifiers, the investigators prepared the TCRbeta library. MiXCR, run by TCRdb on the PCR reads, gives a single entry per CDR3 protein. This sample has approximately 210,000 distinct CDR3 sequences, with about 14% found just once. This clonotype was seen a handful of times. The germline gives CDR1 SGHTA, CDR2 FQGNSA. The V end was cut by 2 bases, the J end by 2 bases, with 9 bases between. This CDR3 has 15 amino acids. J is TRBJ2-2 and V is TRBV7-2; no clear D gene. The source material was PBMCs from the stem cell graft donor, sampled from the stem cell graft. This TCR was sampled from a human donor who donated a stem cell graft to a child with acute lymphoblastic leukemia. The CDR3 loop reads CASSLSPRNTGELFF. CDR3 DNA sequence: TGTGCCAGCAGCTTATCCCCCCGAAACACCGGGGAGCTGTTTTTT.